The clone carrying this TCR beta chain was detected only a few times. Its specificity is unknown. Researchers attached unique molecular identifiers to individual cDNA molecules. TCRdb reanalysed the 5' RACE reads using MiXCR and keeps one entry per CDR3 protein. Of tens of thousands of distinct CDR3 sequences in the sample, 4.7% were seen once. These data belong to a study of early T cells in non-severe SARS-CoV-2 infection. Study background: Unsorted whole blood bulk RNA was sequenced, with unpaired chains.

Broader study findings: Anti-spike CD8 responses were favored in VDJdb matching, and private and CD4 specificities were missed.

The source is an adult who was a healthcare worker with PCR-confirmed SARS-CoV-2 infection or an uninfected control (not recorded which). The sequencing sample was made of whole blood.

CDR3: CASSFPGTNYGYTF. CDR3 nucleotides: TGTGCCAGCAGTTTCCCAGGCACGAACTATGGCTACACCTTC. The chain couples TRBV12-3 or TRBV12-4 to TRBJ1-2; the D is unclear. The CDR3 runs 14 residues. The V end lost 3 bases, the J end lost 2 bases, and 10 bases lay between the germline ends.